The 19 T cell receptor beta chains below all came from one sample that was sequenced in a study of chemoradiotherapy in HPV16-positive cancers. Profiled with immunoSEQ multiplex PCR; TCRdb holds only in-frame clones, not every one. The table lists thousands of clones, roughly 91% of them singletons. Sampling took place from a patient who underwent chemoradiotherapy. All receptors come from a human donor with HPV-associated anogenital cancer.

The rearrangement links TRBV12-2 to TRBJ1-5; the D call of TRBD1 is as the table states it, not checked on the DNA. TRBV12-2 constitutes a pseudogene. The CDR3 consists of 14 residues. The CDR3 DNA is TGTGCAAGTCGCTTCCATTTTAGCAATCAGCCCCAGCATTTT. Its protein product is CASRFHFSNQPQHF.

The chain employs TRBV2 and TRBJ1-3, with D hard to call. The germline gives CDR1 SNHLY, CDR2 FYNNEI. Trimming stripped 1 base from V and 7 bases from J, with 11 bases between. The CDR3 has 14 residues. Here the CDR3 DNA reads TGTGCCAGCAGTGAAGGACTTTTTGGCAACACCATATATTTT. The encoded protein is CASSEGLFGNTIYF.

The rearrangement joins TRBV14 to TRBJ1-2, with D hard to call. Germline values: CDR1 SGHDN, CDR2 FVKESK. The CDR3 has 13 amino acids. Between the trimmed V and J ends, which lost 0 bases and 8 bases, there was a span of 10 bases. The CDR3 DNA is TGTGCCAGCAGCCAAGATCCGGGGTGGGGCTACACCTTC. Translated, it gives CASSQDPGWGYTF.

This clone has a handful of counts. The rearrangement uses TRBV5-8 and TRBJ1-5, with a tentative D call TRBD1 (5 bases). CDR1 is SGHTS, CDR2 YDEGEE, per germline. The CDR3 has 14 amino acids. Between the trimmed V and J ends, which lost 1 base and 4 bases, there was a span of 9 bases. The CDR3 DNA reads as TGTGCCAGCAGCTTGAGGCAGGGAAATCAGCCCCAGCATTTT. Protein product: CASSLRQGNQPQHF.

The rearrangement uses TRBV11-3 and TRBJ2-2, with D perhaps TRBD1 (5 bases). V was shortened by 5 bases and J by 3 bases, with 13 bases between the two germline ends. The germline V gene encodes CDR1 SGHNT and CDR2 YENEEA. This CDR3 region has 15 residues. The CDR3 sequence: CASSPGFRDTGELFF. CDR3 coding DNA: TGTGCCAGCAGCCCAGGGTTTCGGGACACCGGGGAGCTGTTTTTT.

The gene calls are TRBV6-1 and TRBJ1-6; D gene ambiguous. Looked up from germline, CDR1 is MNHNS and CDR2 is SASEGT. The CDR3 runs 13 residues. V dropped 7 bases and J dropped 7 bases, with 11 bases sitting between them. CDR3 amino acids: CASTHQPNSPLHF. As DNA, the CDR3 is TGTGCCAGCACTCACCAGCCCAATTCACCCCTCCACTTT.

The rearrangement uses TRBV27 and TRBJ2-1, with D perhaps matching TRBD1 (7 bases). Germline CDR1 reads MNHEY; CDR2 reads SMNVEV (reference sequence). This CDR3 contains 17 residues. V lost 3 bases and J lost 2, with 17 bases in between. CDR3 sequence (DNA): TGTGCCAGCAGTTTTCTTAGCGCGGGACAGACCTACAATGAGCAGTTCTTC. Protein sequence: CASSFLSAGQTYNEQFF.

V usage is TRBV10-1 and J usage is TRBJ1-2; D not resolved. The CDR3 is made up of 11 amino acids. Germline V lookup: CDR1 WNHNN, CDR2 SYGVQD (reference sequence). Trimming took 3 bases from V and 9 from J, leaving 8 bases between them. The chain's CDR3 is CASSDLNSYTF. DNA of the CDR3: TGCGCCAGCAGTGACCTGAACAGCTACACCTTC.

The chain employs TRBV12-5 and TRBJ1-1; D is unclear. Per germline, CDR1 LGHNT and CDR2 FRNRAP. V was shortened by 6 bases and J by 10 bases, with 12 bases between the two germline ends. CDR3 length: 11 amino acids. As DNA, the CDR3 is TGTGCTAGTGGAACGGTTGCGGGAGCTTTCTTT. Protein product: CASGTVAGAFF. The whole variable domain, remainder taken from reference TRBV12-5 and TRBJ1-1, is DARVTQTPRHKVTEMGQEVTMRCQPILGHNTVFWYRQTMMQGLELLAYFRNRAPLDDSGMPKDRFSAEMPDATLATLKIQPSEPRDSAVYFCASGTVAGAFFGQGTRLTVV.

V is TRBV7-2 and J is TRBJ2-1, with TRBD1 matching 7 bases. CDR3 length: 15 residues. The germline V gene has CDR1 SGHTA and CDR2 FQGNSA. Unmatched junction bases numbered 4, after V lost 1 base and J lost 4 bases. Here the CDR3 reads CASSLGTGPYNEQFF. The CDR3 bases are TGTGCCAGCAGCTTAGGGACAGGACCTTACAATGAGCAGTTCTTC.

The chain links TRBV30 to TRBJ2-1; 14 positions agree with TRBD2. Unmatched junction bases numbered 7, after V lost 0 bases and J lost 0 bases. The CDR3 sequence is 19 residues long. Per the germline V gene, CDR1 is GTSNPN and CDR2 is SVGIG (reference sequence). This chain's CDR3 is CAWSVVGLAGGSSYNEQFF. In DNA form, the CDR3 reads TGTGCCTGGAGTGTAGTTGGACTAGCGGGGGGTAGCTCCTACAATGAGCAGTTCTTC.

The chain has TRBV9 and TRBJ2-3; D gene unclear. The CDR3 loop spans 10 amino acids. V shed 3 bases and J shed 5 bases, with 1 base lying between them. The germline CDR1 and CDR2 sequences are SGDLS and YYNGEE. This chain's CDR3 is CASSGDTQYF. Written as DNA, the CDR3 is TGTGCCAGCAGCGGAGATACGCAGTATTTT.

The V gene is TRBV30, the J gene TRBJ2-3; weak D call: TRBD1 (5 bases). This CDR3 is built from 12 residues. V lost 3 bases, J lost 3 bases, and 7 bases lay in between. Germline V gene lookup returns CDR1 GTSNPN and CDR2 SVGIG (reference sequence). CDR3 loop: CAWRGRTDTQYF. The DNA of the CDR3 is TGTGCCTGGAGGGGGCGGACAGATACGCAGTATTTT.

CDR3 protein: CASSFPTGTTDTQYF. The CDR3 coding sequence is TGTGCCAGCAGCTTCCCCACAGGGACCACAGATACGCAGTATTTT. The chain employs TRBV11-3 and TRBJ2-3; possibly TRBD1 for D (6 bases). Germline V gives CDR1 SGHNT, CDR2 YENEEA. V gave up 3 bases and J gave up 2 bases, with 12 bases separating them. This CDR3 is 15 amino acids long. Full variable domain (rest looked up from reference TRBV11-3 and TRBJ2-3): EAGVVQSPRYKIIEKKQPVAFWCNPISGHNTLYWYLQNLGQGPELLIRYENEEAVDDSQLPKDRFSAERLKGVDSTLKIQPAELGDSAVYLCASSFPTGTTDTQYFGPGTRLTVL.

The CDR3 DNA follows: TGTGCCAGCAGTTTATTCGGCCGGTCGCTCGGAAGATATGGCTACACCTTC. Translating gives CASSLFGRSLGRYGYTF. V gene TRBV27 combines with J gene TRBJ1-2, with D unresolved. The V end was cut by 1 base, the J end by 5 bases, with 20 bases between. CDR1 is MNHEY, CDR2 SMNVEV, per germline (reference sequence). This CDR3 region has 17 residues.

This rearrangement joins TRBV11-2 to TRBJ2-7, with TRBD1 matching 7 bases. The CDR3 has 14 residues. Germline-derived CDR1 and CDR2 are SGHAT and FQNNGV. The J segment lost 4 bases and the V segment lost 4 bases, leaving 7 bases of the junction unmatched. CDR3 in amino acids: CASSYMTGTYEQYF. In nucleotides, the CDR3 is TGTGCCAGCAGCTATATGACAGGGACGTACGAGCAGTACTTC.

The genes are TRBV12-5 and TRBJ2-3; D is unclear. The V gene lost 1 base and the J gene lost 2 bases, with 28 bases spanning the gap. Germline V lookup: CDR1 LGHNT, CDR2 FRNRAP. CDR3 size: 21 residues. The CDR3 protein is CASGLDLLRVREPDSTDTQYF. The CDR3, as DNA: TGTGCTAGTGGTTTGGATTTATTAAGGGTAAGAGAGCCTGATTCCACAGATACGCAGTATTTT.

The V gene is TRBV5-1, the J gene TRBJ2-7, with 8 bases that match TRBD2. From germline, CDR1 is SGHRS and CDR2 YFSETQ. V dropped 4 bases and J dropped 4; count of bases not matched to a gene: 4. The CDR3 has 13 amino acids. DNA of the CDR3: TGCGCCAGCAGCAGCGGGAGTCGTTACGAGCAGTACTTC. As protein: CASSSGSRYEQYF.

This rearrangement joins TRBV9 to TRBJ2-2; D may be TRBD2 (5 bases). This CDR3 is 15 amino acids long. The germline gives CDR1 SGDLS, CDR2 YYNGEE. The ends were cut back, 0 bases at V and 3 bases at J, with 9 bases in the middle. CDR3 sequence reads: CASSVGWGDTGELFF. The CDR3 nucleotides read TGTGCCAGCAGCGTAGGGTGGGGAGACACCGGGGAGCTGTTTTTT.